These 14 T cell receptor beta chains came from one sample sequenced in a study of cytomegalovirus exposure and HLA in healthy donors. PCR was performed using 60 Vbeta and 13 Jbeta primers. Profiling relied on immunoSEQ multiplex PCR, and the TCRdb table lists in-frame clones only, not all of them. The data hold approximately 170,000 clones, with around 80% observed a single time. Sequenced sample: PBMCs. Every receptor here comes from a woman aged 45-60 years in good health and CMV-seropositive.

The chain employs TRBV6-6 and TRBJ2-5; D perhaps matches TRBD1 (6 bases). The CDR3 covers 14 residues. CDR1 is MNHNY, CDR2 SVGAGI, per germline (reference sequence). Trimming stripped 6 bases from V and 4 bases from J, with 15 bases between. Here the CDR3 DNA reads TGTGCCAGCAGCGGACAGTCGCCTGGAGAGACCCAGTACTTC. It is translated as CASSGQSPGETQYF.

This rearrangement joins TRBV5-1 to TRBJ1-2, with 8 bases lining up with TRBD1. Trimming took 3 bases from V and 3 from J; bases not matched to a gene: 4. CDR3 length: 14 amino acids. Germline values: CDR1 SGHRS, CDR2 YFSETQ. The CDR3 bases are TGCGCCAGCAGCTCACAGGGGGACCACTATGGCTACACCTTC. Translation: CASSSQGDHYGYTF.

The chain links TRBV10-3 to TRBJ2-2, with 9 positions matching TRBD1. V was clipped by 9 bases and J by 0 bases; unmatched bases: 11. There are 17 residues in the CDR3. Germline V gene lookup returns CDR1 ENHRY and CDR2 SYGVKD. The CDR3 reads CAINTGTGRPNTGELFF. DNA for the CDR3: TGTGCCATTAATACCGGGACAGGGAGGCCGAACACCGGGGAGCTGTTTTTT.

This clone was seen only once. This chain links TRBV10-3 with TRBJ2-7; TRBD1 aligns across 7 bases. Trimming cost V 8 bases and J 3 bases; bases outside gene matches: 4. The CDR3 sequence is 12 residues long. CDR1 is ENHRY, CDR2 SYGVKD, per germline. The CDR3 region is CAIRTGDYEQYF. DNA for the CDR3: TGTGCCATCCGGACAGGAGACTACGAGCAGTACTTC.

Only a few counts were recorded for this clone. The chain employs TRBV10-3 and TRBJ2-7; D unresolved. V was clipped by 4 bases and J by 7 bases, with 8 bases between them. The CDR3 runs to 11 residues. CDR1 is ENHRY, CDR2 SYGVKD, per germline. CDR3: CAISGVREQYF. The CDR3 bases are TGTGCCATCAGTGGGGTGAGGGAGCAGTACTTC.

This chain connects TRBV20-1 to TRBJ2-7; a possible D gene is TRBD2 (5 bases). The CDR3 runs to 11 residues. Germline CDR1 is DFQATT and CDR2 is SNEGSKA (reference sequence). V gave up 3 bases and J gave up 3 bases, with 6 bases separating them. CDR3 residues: CSARDFYEQYF. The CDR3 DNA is TGCAGTGCTAGGGACTTCTACGAGCAGTACTTC.

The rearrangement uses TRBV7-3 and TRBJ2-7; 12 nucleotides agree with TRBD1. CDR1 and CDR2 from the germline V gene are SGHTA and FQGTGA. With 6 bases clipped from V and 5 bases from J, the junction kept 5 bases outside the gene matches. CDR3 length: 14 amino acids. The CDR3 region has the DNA TGTGCCAGCAGTCCCGGGACAGGGGGCAACGAGCAGTACTTC. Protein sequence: CASSPGTGGNEQYF.

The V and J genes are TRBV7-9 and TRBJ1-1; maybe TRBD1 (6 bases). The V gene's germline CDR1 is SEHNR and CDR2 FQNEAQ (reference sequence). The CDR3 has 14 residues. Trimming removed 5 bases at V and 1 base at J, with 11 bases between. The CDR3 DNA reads TGTGCCAGCAGCCCCGGGACAAAGAACACTGAAGCTTTCTTT. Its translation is CASSPGTKNTEAFF.

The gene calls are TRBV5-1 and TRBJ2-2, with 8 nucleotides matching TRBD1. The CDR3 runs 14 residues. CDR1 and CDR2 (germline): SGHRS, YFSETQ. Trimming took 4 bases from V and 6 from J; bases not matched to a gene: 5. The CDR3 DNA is TGCGCCAGCAGCCCGGGACAGGCCCCCGGGGAGCTGTTTTTT. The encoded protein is CASSPGQAPGELFF.

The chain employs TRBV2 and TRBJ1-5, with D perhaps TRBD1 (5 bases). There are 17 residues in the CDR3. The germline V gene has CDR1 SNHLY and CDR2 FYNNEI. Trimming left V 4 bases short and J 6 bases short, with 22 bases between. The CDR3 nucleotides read TGTGCCAGCAGTGGAGGACAACTTGGCGCGATGAGTCAGCCCCAGCATTTT. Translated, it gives CASSGGQLGAMSQPQHF.

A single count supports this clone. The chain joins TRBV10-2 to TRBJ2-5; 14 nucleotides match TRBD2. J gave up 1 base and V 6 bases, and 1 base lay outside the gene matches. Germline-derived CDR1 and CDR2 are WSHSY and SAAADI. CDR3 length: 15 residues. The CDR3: CASSGLAGGQETQYF. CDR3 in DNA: TGCGCCAGCAGCGGACTAGCGGGGGGCCAAGAGACCCAGTACTTC.

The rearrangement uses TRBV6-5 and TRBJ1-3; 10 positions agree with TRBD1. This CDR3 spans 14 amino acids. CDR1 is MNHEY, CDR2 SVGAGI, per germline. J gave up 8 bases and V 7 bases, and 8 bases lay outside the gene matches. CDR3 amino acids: CASKRQGARDTIYF. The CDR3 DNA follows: TGTGCCAGCAAGAGACAGGGGGCGCGGGACACCATATATTTT.

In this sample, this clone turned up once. Here the CDR3 DNA reads TGTGCCAGCAGCTCGAGATTGAACACTGAAGCTTTCTTT. It specifies CASSSRLNTEAFF. The rearrangement links TRBV7-2 to TRBJ1-1; the D is unclear. The CDR3 length is 13 residues. Trimming cost V 4 bases and J 0 bases, with 6 bases left between them. Germline V lookup: CDR1 SGHTA, CDR2 FQGNSA.

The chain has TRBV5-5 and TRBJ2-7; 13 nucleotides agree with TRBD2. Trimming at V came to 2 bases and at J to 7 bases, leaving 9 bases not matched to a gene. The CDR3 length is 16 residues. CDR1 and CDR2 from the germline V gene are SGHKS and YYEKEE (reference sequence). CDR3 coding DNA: TGTGCCAGCAGCTTTAGACTAGCGGGGGGCCTAGGGGAGCAGTACTTC. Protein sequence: CASSFRLAGGLGEQYF.